The 10 T cell receptor beta chains reported below all come from one sample, sequenced in a study of T cell responses to AZD1222 COVID-19 vaccine. TCRdb's table, derived via immunoSEQ multiplex PCR, lists solely in-frame clones and lacks some. The sample lists around 89,000 clones; roughly 93% were seen once. This specimen consisted of peripheral blood, obtained on day 0 of AZD1222 vaccination. The receptors were gathered from an adult in good health.

The chain is built from TRBV12-3 or TRBV12-4 and TRBJ2-5, with 8 bases aligning to TRBD1. The CDR3 runs 13 residues. J was trimmed by 4 bases and V by 5 bases; bases with no gene match: 3. The CDR3 DNA reads as TGTGCCAGCAGTAGAGACAGGGGAGAGACCCAGTACTTC. Amino acids: CASSRDRGETQYF.

In its sample, this clone was seen a few times. CDR3 amino acids: CASSQDDRRNTIYF. Written as DNA, the CDR3 is TGTGCCAGCAGCCAAGATGATCGTCGAAACACCATATATTTT. V usage is TRBV3-1 (or the pseudogene TRBV3-2) and J usage is TRBJ1-3; D is unresolved. CDR1 LGHDT and CDR2 YNNKEL come from the germline V gene (reference sequence). V was trimmed by 0 bases and J by 5 bases, leaving 8 bases between them. The CDR3 extends over 14 amino acids.

This chain links TRBV28 with TRBJ2-7; D might be TRBD1 (5 bases). The germline CDR1 and CDR2 sequences are MDHEN and SYDVKM. The CDR3 loop spans 16 amino acids. Trimming took 3 bases from V and 0 from J, leaving 15 bases between them. The CDR3 DNA reads TGTGCCAGCAGTTTTCCCTCGGCAGGGAACTCCTACGAGCAGTACTTC. Its protein product is CASSFPSAGNSYEQYF.

This sequence joins TRBV7-8 and TRBJ1-5; D not certain. Germline V gene sequence: CDR1 SGHVS, CDR2 FQNEAQ. Trimming stripped 5 bases from V and 1 base from J, with 12 bases between. The length of the CDR3 is 15 residues. The CDR3: CASSRTVSSNQPQHF. DNA of the CDR3: TGTGCCAGCAGCCGGACGGTCTCCAGCAATCAGCCCCAGCATTTT.

This clone was seen only once. V gene TRBV4-3 combines with J gene TRBJ2-1; D tentatively fits TRBD1 or TRBD2 (7 bases each). The V and J ends lost 0 bases and 6 bases respectively, with 18 bases between them. Germline values: CDR1 LGHNA, CDR2 YSLEER. This CDR3 is 17 amino acids long. CDR3 region: CASSQESGRGRVNEQFF. The CDR3 coding sequence is TGCGCCAGCAGCCAAGAGAGTGGCAGGGGGAGGGTCAATGAGCAGTTCTTC.

The chain recombines TRBV5-1 with TRBJ1-1, with D uncertain. The CDR3 sequence is 14 residues long. V was clipped by 0 bases and J by 3 bases, with 9 bases between them. CDR1 SGHRS and CDR2 YFSETQ come from the germline V gene. This CDR3 reads CASSLAGPYTEAFF. The DNA for the CDR3 is TGCGCCAGCAGCTTGGCCGGGCCTTACACTGAAGCTTTCTTT.

The chain is built from TRBV18 and TRBJ2-5; D is tentatively TRBD1 or TRBD2 (6 bases each). From germline, CDR1 is KGHSH and CDR2 LQKENI. CDR3 size: 13 residues. V was clipped by 5 bases and J by 9 bases, with 16 bases between them. The CDR3 coding sequence is TGTGCCAGCTCATACGGGGGCCCCGCGGCCCAGTACTTC. Translating gives CASSYGGPAAQYF.

The V call is TRBV18, the J call TRBJ1-5; D is unclear. The length of the CDR3 is 16 residues. Trimming left V 0 bases short and J 2 bases short, with 11 bases between. Germline CDR1 is KGHSH and CDR2 is LQKENI. The CDR3: CASSPPQSGGNQPQHF. CDR3 nucleotide sequence: TGTGCCAGCTCACCACCTCAGTCAGGAGGCAATCAGCCCCAGCATTTT.

This clone was seen a handful of times. The rearrangement joins TRBV5-4 to TRBJ2-6; D not resolved. Between the trimmed V and J ends, which lost 4 bases and 1 base, there was a span of 9 bases. Germline V lookup: CDR1 SGHNT, CDR2 YYREEE (reference sequence). This CDR3 spans 15 amino acids. The CDR3 coding sequence is TGTGCCAGCAGCCGTCGGCCTTCTGGGGCCAACGTCCTGACTTTC. The encoded protein is CASSRRPSGANVLTF.

The chain links TRBV2 to TRBJ2-5; tentatively, D is TRBD1 (6 bases). The CDR3 has 13 residues. Germline CDR1 SNHLY, CDR2 FYNNEI. Between the trimmed V and J ends, which lost 10 bases and 6 bases, there was a span of 18 bases. The CDR3: CATKDRFLKTQYF. The CDR3 DNA reads TGTGCCACCAAAGACAGGTTTCTGAAGACCCAGTACTTC.